The source of this T cell receptor (beta chain) is a study of blood T cell repertoires in COVID-19. The V gene end was trimmed by 5 bases and the J gene end by 3 bases; junction bases not matched to a gene: 4. The CDR3 is 14 amino acids. The V gene's germline CDR1 is MNHEY and CDR2 SVGAGI. Comments on this clone: The same CDR3 can be traced to other DNA sequences in this sample.

Sequencing was performed with immunoSEQ multiplex PCR; in TCRdb, only in-frame clones are kept and a portion is missing. This repertoire shows hundreds of thousands of clones, 80% to 90% found once; its top ten account for roughly 1.4%. Sequencing used peripheral blood. The genes are TRBV6-5 and TRBJ1-5, with 7 bases aligning to TRBD1. The sequence was obtained from a woman aged 25 to 39 with active or convalescent COVID-19. The CDR3 DNA is TGTGCCAGCAGTCTAACAGGGGACAATCAGCCCCAGCATTTT. Protein product: CASSLTGDNQPQHF.